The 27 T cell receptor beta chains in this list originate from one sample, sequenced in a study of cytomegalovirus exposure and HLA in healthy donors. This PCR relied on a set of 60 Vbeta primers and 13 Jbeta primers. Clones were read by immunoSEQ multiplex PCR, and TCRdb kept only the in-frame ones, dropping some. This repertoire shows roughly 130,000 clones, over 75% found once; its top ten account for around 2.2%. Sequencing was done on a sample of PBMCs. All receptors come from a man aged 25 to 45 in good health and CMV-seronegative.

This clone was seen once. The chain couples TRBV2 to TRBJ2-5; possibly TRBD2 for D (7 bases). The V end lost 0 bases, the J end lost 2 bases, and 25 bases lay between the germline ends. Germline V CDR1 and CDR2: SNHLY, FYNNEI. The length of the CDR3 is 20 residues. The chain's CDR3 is CASSEAGSGEPSGPQETQYF. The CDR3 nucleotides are TGTGCCAGCAGTGAAGCGGGATCAGGGGAACCTAGCGGACCGCAAGAGACCCAGTACTTC.

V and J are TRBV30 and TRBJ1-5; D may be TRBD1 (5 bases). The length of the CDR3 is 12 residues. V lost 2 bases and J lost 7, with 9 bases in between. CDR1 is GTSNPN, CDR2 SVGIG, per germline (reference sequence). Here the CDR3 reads CAWSPGDQPQHF. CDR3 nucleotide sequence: TGTGCCTGGAGTCCGGGGGACCAGCCCCAGCATTTT.

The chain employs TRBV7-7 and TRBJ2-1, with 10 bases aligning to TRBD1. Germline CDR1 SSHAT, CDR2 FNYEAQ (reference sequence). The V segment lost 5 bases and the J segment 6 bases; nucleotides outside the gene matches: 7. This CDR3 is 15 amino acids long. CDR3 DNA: TGTGCCAGCAGCCCTCTCCGGACAGGGGGCAATGAGCAGTTCTTC. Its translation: CASSPLRTGGNEQFF.

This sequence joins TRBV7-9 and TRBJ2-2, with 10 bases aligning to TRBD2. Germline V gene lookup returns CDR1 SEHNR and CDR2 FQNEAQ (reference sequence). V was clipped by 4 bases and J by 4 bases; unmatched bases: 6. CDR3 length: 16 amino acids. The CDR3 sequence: CASSSSSGGLTGELFF. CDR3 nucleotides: TGTGCCAGCAGCTCTTCTAGCGGGGGCCTCACCGGGGAGCTGTTTTTT.

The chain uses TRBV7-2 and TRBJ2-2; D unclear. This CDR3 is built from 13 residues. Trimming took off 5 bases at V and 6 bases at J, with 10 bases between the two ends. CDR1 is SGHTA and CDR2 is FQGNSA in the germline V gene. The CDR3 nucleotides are TGTGCCAGCAGCCCCATCCCCCCCGGGGAGCTGTTTTTT. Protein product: CASSPIPPGELFF.

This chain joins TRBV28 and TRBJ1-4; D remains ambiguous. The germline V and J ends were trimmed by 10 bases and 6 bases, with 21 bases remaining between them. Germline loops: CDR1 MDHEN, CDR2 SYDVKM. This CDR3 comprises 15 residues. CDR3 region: CANWGFLREDEKLFF. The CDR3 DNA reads TGTGCCAATTGGGGATTCTTAAGGGAGGATGAAAAACTGTTTTTT.

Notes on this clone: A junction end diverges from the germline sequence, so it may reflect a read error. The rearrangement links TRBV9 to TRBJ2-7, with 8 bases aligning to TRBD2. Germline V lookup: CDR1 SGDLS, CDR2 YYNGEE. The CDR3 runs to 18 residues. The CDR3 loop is CASSVGAGGFLSSHEQYF. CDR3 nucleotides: TGTGCCAGCAGCGTAGGTGCGGGGGGCTTCCTTAGCTCCCACGAGCAGTACTTC.

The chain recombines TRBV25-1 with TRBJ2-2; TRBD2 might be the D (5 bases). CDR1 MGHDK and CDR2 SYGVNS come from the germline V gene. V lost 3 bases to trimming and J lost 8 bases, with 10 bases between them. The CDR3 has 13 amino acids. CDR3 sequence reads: CASSDGLRGELFF. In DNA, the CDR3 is TGTGCCAGCAGTGACGGACTCAGAGGGGAGCTGTTTTTT.

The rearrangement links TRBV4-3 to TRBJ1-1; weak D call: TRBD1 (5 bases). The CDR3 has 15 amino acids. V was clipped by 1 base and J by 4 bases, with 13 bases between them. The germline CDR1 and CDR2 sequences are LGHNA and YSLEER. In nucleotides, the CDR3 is TGCGCCAGCAGCCAAGGACCCGGGGGAGGCACTGAAGCTTTCTTT. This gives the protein CASSQGPGGGTEAFF.

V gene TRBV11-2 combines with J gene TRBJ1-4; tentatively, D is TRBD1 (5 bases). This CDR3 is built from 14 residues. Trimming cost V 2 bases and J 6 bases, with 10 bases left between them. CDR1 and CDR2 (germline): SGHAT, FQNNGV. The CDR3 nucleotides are TGTGCCAGCAGCTTAAGGGGCAGTGATGAAAAACTGTTTTTT. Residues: CASSLRGSDEKLFF.

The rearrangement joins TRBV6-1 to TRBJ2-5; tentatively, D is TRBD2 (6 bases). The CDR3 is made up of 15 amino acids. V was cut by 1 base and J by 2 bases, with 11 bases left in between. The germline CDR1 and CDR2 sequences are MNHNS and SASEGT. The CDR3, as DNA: TGTGCCAGCAGTGAAGACGGGGGTGGGCAAGAGACCCAGTACTTC. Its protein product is CASSEDGGGQETQYF.

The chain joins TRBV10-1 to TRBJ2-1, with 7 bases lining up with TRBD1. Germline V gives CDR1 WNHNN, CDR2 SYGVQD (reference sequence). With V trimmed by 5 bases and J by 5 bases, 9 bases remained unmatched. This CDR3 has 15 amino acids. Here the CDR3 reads CASSRGQSINNEQFF. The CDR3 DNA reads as TGCGCCAGCAGTAGGGGACAGAGTATCAACAATGAGCAGTTCTTC.

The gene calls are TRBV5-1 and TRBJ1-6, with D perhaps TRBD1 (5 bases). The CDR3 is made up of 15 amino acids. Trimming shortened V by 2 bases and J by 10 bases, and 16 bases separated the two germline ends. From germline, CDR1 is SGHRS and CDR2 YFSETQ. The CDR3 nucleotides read TGCGCCAGCAGCTTACGGACACCCAGCTTATCACCCCTCCACTTT. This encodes CASSLRTPSLSPLHF.

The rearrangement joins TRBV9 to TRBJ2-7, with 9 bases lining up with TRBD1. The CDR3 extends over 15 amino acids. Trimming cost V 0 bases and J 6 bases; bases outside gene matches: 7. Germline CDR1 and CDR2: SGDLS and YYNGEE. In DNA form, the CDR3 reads TGTGCCAGCAGCGTAGAGCCGGGACAGGGAGTCGAGCAGTACTTC. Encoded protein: CASSVEPGQGVEQYF.

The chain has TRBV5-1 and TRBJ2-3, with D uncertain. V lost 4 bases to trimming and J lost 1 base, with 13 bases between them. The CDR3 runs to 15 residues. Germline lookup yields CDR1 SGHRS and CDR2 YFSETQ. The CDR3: CASSPSGPRTDTQYF. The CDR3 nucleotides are TGCGCCAGCAGCCCATCTGGGCCTCGCACAGATACGCAGTATTTT.

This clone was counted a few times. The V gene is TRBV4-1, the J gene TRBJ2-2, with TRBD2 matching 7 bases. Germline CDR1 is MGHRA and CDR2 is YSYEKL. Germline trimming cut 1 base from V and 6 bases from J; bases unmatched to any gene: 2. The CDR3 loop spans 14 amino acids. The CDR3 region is CASSQGDYSGELFF. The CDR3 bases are TGCGCCAGCAGCCAAGGGGACTATTCCGGGGAGCTGTTTTTT.

The CDR3 sequence: CASSTTGPEAFF. The CDR3 DNA sequence: TGTGCCAGCAGTACGACAGGCCCTGAAGCTTTCTTT. The J gene is TRBJ1-1, the V gene TRBV28; D may be TRBD1 (6 bases). The germline gives CDR1 MDHEN, CDR2 SYDVKM. This CDR3 has 12 residues. V dropped 5 bases and J dropped 6 bases, with 10 bases sitting between them.

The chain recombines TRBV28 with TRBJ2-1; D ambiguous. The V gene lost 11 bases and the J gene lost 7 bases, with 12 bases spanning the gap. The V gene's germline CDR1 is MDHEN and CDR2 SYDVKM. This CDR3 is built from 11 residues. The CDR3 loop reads CASSVVNEQFF. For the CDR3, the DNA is TGTGCCTCATCGGTGGTGAATGAGCAGTTCTTC.

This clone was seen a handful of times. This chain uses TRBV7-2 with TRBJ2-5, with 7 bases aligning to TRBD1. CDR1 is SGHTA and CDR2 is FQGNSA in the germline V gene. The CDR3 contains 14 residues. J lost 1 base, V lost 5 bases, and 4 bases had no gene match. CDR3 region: CASSRGTVQETQYF. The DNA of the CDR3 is TGTGCCAGCAGCCGAGGGACAGTCCAAGAGACCCAGTACTTC.

DNA for the CDR3: TGTGCCAGCAGTACGCGGGACAGGGGGTTTGCAGATACGCAGTATTTT. The encoded protein is CASSTRDRGFADTQYF. This chain connects TRBV27 to TRBJ2-3, with 11 positions matching TRBD1. Germline V gene sequence: CDR1 MNHEY, CDR2 SMNVEV (reference sequence). After removal of 5 bases from V and 4 bases from J, the junction contained 8 bases not matched to a gene. The CDR3 is 16 amino acids.

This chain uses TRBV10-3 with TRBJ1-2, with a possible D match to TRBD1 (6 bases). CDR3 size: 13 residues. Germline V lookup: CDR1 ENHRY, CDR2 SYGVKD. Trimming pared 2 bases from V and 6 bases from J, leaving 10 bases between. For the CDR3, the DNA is TGTGCCATCAGTGAGCTACAGGGAGATGGCTACACCTTC. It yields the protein CAISELQGDGYTF.

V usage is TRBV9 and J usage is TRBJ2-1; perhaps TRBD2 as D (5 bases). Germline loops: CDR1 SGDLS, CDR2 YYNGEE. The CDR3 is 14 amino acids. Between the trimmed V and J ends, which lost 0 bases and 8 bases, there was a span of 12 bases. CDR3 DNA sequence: TGTGCCAGCAGCGTAGTTGGGTCGGAGGATGAGCAGTTCTTC. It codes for CASSVVGSEDEQFF.

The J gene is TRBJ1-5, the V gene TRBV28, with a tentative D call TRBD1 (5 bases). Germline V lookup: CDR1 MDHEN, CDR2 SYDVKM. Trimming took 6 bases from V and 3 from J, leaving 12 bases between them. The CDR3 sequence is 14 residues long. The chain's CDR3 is CASSWGSNNQPQHF. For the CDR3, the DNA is TGTGCCAGCAGCTGGGGCAGCAACAATCAGCCCCAGCATTTT.

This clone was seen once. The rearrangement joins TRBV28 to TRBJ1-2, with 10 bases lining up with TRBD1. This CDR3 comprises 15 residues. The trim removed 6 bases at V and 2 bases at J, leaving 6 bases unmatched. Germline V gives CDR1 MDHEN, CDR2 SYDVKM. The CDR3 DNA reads TGTGCCAGCAGAACCAGACAGGGGGCGAACTATGGCTACACCTTC. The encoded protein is CASRTRQGANYGYTF.

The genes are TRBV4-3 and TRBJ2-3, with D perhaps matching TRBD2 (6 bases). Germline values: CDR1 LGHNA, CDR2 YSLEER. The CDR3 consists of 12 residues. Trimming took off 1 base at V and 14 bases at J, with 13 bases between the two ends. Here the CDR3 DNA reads TGCGCCAGCAGCCAAGGTGGACTACCCCCGTATTTT. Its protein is CASSQGGLPPYF.

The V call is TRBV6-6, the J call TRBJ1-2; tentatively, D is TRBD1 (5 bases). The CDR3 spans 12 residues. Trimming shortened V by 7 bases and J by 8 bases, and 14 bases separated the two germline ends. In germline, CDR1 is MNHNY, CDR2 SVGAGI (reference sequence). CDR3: CASTPGVLGYTF. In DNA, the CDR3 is TGTGCCAGCACTCCGGGGGTATTAGGCTACACCTTC.

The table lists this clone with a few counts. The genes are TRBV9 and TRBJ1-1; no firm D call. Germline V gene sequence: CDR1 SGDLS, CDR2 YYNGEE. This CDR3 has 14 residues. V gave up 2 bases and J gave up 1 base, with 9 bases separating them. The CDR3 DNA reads TGTGCCAGCAGCGTTACGAGCGGGAACACTGAAGCTTTCTTT. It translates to CASSVTSGNTEAFF.